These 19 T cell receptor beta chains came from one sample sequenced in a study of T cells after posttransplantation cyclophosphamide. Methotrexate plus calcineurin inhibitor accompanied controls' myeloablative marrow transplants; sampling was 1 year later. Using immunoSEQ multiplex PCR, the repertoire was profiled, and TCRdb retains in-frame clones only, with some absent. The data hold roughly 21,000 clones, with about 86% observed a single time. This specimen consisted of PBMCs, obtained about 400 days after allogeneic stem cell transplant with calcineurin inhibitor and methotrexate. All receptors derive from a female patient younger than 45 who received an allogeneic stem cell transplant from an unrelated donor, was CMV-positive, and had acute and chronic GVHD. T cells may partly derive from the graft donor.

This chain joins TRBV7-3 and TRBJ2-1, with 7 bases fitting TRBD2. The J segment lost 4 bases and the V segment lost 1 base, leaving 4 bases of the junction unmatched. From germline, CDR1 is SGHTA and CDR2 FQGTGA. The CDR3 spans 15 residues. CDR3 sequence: CASSLSLADYNEQFF. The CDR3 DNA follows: TGTGCCAGCAGCTTAAGTCTAGCGGATTACAATGAGCAGTTCTTC.

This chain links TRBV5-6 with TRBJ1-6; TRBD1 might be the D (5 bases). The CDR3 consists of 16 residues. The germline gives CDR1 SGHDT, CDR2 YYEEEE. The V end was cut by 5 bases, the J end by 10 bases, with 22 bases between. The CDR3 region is CASSHQAGAANSPLHF. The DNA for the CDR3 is TGTGCCAGCAGTCACCAGGCTGGGGCGGCCAACTCACCCCTCCACTTT.

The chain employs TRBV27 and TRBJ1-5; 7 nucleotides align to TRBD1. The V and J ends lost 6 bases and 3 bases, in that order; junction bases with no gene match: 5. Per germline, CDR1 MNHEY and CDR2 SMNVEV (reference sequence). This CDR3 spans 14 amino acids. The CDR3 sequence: CASRSGQLNQPQHF. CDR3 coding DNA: TGTGCCAGCAGATCGGGACAGCTCAATCAGCCCCAGCATTTT.

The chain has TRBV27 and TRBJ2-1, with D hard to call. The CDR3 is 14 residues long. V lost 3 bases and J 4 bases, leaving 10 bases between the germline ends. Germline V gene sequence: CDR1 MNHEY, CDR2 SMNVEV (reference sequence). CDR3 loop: CASSFSRWYNEQFF. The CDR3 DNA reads TGTGCCAGCAGTTTCTCCAGGTGGTACAATGAGCAGTTCTTC.

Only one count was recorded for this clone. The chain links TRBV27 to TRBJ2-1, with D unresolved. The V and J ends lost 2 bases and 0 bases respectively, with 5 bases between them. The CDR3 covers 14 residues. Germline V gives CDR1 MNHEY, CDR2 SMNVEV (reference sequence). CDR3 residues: CASSLLSSYNEQFF. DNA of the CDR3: TGTGCCAGCAGTTTACTGAGCTCCTACAATGAGCAGTTCTTC.

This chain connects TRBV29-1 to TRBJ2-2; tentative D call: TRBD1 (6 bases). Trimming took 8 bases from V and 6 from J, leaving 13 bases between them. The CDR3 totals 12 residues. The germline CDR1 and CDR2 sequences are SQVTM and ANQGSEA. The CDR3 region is CSSTGSAGELFF. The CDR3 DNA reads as TGCAGCTCCACAGGGTCGGCCGGGGAGCTGTTTTTT.

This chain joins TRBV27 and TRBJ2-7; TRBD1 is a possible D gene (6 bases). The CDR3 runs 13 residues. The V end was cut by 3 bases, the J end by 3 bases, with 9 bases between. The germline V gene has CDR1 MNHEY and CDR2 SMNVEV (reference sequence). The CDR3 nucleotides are TGTGCCAGCAGTTTCCGACAGGACTACGAGCAGTACTTC. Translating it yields CASSFRQDYEQYF.

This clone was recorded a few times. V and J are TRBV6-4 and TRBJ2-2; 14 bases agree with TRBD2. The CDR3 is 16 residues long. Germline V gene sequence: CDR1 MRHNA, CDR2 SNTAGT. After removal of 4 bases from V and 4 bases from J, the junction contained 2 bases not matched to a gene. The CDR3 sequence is CASSAGTSGGTGELFF. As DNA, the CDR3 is TGTGCCAGCAGTGCCGGGACTAGCGGGGGCACCGGGGAGCTGTTTTTT.

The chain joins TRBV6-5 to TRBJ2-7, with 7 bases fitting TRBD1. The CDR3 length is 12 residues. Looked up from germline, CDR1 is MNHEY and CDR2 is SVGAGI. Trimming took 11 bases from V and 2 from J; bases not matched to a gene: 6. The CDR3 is CAAAGTAYEQYF. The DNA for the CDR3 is TGTGCCGCCGCCGGGACAGCCTACGAGCAGTACTTC.

CDR3 region: CASSSSGGTNTEAFF. CDR3 sequence (DNA): TGTGCCAGCAGTAGTTCCGGGGGGACGAACACTGAAGCTTTCTTT. This chain connects TRBV6-4 to TRBJ1-1; tentatively, D is TRBD1 (5 bases). This CDR3 contains 15 residues. The V gene lost 5 bases and the J gene lost 1 base, with 14 bases spanning the gap. The germline CDR1 and CDR2 sequences are MRHNA and SNTAGT.

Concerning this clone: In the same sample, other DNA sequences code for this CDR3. CDR3 amino acids: CASSLGFLAGEETQYF. The CDR3 nucleotides read TGCGCCAGCAGCTTGGGATTTTTAGCGGGCGAAGAGACCCAGTACTTC. The chain couples TRBV5-1 to TRBJ2-5, with 7 bases matching TRBD2. The germline CDR1 and CDR2 sequences are SGHRS and YFSETQ. This CDR3 has 16 amino acids. V was pared by 0 bases and J by 3 bases, with 8 bases of the junction left unmatched.

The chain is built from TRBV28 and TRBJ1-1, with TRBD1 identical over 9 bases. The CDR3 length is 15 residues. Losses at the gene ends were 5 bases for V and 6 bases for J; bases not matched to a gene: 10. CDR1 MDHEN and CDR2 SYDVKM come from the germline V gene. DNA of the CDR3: TGTGCCAGCAGTCGTGGAGGGACAGGGATGGCTGAAGCTTTCTTT. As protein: CASSRGGTGMAEAFF.

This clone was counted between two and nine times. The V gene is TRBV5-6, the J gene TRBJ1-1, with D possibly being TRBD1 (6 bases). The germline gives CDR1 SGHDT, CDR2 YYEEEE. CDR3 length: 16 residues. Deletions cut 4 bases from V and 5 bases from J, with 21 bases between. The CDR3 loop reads CASSREQGWMSTEAFF. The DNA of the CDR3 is TGTGCCAGCAGCAGGGAACAGGGTTGGATGTCGACTGAAGCTTTCTTT.

The CDR3, as DNA: TGTGCCAGCAGTTATACAGGGGAGACCCAGTACTTC. Translated, it gives CASSYTGETQYF. The chain joins TRBV6-5 to TRBJ2-5; D might be TRBD1 (6 bases). Germline values: CDR1 MNHEY, CDR2 SVGAGI. This CDR3 comprises 12 residues. V was trimmed by 3 bases and J by 5 bases, leaving 7 bases between them.

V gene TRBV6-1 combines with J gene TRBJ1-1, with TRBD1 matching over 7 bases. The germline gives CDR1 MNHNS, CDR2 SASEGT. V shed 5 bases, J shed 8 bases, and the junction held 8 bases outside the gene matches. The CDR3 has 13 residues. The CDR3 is CASSPHRGSEAFF. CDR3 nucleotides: TGTGCCAGCAGTCCCCACAGGGGTTCCGAAGCTTTCTTT.

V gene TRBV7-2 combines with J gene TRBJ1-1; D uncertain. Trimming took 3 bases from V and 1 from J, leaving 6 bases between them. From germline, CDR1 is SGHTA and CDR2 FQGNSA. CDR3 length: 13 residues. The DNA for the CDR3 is TGTGCCAGCAGCTTTAGAGGGAACACTGAAGCTTTCTTT. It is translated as CASSFRGNTEAFF.

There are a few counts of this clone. This CDR3 is CASSQTTGPGELFF. In DNA, the CDR3 is TGCGCCAGCAGCCAAACGACAGGGCCCGGGGAGCTGTTTTTT. The V and J genes are TRBV4-1 and TRBJ2-2; TRBD1 agrees at 7 bases. This CDR3 spans 14 amino acids. Trimming took 2 bases from V and 6 from J; bases not matched to a gene: 3. Per the germline V gene, CDR1 is MGHRA and CDR2 is YSYEKL.

CDR3 amino acids: CASRLSGIWYEQYF. As DNA, the CDR3 is TGTGCCAGCCGACTTAGCGGGATTTGGTACGAGCAGTACTTC. The V and J genes are TRBV28 and TRBJ2-5; 8 bases map to TRBD2. The end of the DNA is better explained by TRBJ2-7, so the J call may be wrong. Germline loops: CDR1 MDHEN, CDR2 SYDVKM. The CDR3 spans 14 residues.

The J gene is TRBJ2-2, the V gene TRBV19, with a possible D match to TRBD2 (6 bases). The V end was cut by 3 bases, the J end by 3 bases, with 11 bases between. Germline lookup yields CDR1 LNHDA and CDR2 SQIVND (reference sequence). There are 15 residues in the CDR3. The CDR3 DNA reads TGTGCCAGTAGTATGGAGGGACGGTACACCGGGGAGCTGTTTTTT. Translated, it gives CASSMEGRYTGELFF.